This TCR beta chain emerged from a study of cytomegalovirus exposure and HLA in healthy donors. Overall study results and limits: Under 20,000 TCR beta sequences were associated with HLA alleles at 0.05 false discovery rate in a later analysis.

V lost 3 bases to trimming and J lost 5 bases, with 16 bases between them. Germline assignment: CDR1 MNHNS and CDR2 SASEGT. CDR3 length equals 15 residues. In this sample, this clone turned up many times. Its antigen is not known. Primers included in the PCR were 60 Vbeta and 13 Jbeta primers. The table came from immunoSEQ multiplex PCR; TCRdb's copy has only in-frame clones and leaves some out. The sample comprises some 78,000 clones, approximately 69% of which are singletons, and about 9.1% rests with the top ten. The sequencing sample was made of PBMCs. This sequence was found in a middle-aged man in good health and CMV-seropositive. This chain uses TRBV6-1 with TRBJ1-2; D is unclear. Written as DNA, the CDR3 is TGTGCCAGCAGTGACCTACGGTCTGGAGGGTATGGCTACACCTTC. It codes for CASSDLRSGGYGYTF.